One T cell receptor (beta chain) is described in this entry. Its antigen is still unknown. The data are from a study of CD8 T cells in ankylosing spondylitis. A single record per CDR3 protein comes from TCRdb applying MiXCR to the 5' RACE reads. This table holds about 330,000 distinct CDR3 sequences, 7.5% to 9% found once. Study outcomes and limitations: A motif of fewer than ten highly homologous TCR beta variants was seen as apparently characteristic of ankylosing spondylitis blood.

The CDR3 sequence is 14 residues long. V gave up 4 bases and J gave up 0 bases, with 8 bases separating them. Germline CDR1 is SNHLY and CDR2 is FYNNEI. The clonotype was recovered from a male donor with ankylosing spondylitis. The chain uses TRBV2 and TRBJ2-3; D may be TRBD1 (5 bases). Sequenced: blood, either unsorted or a sorted T cell fraction (not recorded which). The CDR3 DNA is TGTGCCAGCAGTGTCAGGGAAAGCACAGATACGCAGTATTTT. Residues: CASSVRESTDTQYF.